This T cell receptor (beta chain) was observed in a study of CD8+ T cells in alopecia areata (dated by TCRdb to between 2018 and 2020). Looking at the study overall: The treated patients took part in an open-label pilot trial in which moderate-to-severe alopecia areata was treated with oral tofacitinib at 5 to 10 mg twice daily. Tofacitinib was given for 6 to 18 months, followed by 6 months of follow-up off drug to assess delayed response and recurrence. The study used high-throughput TCRbeta sequencing to examine T cell clonal expansion in alopecia areata, in both the C3H/HeJ mouse model and human patients. Scalp tissue and sorted CD4+ and CD8+ peripheral blood T cells from patchy and totalis/universalis alopecia areata patients and from healthy controls were covered by human TCRbeta sequencing. Biopsies were taken from tofacitinib-treated patients at baseline and at 4 and 24 weeks of treatment, and a later scalp biopsy was taken in several of the tofacitinib-treated patients. Clonality in the scalp was compared among normal scalp (n=4), patchy alopecia areata scalp (n=8), and alopecia totalis/universalis scalp (n=8). RNA was obtained with the PAXgene miRNA kit for fixed scalp, the miRNeasy kit for PBMCs, and the RNeasy kit for mouse skin. Amplification of TCRbeta CDR3 regions was done by immunoSEQ multiplex PCR using 35 Vbeta forward primers and 13 Jbeta reverse primers.

This specimen's time point label, per the study, means: baseline before oral tofacitinib. From alopecia areata patients, peripheral blood was collected along with lesional scalp punch biopsies. After PBMCs were isolated by density centrifugation and stained for CD3, CD4 and CD8, a FACSAria was used to sort CD4+ and CD8+ T cells. Reading the germline V gene gives CDR1 SQVTM and CDR2 ANQGSEA. The cysteine opens and the phenylalanine closes a CDR3 of 12 amino acids. The entry retains the CDR3 DNA only, 36 bases that are in frame from base 1. The V and J ends are trimmed by 2 bases and 7 bases, leaving 9 bases between them. Remarks on this clone: No antigen is known for it. Base quality data are lacking; no much larger clone is found one base away.

The paper as a whole reports these results and caveats: Unlike mouse skin, which is dominated by gammadelta T cells, normal human skin has resident alphabeta T cells that are also sequenced, and this complicates analysis of the scalp TCR repertoire. Lesional scalp, especially in alopecia totalis/universalis, showed higher clonality and more expanded CD8+ clones than normal scalp, suggesting antigenic drive. Shared TCR sequences between patients were less evident than in mice, which may be partly attributable to HLA diversity in the patient population.

Library generation was performed with the immunoSEQ multiplex PCR assay. RNA was extracted from all samples and reverse transcribed into cDNA as template for TCR sequencing. SuperScript III was used for first-strand cDNA synthesis, primed with a 2:1 mix of oligo-dT and random hexamers. A synthetic immune receptor repertoire was used to measure amplification bias, and any remaining bias was corrected computationally. In the original analysis: After raw reads were preprocessed to remove errors, the CDR3 was defined following IMGT conventions as running from the conserved cysteine to phenylalanine. Clonality was calculated as 1 minus Shannon entropy normalized by log2 of the number of productive unique TCRs. CD4 or CD8 identity of scalp clones was inferred by cross-referencing scalp TCRbeta sequences with sorted blood CD4 and CD8 repertoires. TCRdb carries this immuneACCESS record with in-frame sequences only. Its versions omit some clonotypes, under half of them owing to an unresolved V gene in the studies checked, with the rest unexplained. The D gene and trimming were derived from the DNA, and the V and J assignments and clone size from that table. The sample includes 150,000 to 180,000 clones, with around 50% observed a single time. The ten top clones hold roughly 21% of the sample.

This sequence was found in a human donor with alopecia areata. The source was CD8+ T cells sorted from blood, collected at week 0. This sequence uses TRBV29-1 and TRBJ2-1, with a tentative D gene TRBD1 over 6 matching bases. The nucleotide sequence reads as follows: TGCAGCGTTGAAACAGGGTCAAATGAGCAGTTCTTC. The resulting protein is CSVETGSNEQFF.